Listed below are T cell receptor beta chains from one sample, sequenced in a study of lymphopenia after photon versus proton radiotherapy. Measured with immunoSEQ multiplex PCR; TCRdb has only the in-frame clones, and not every one. The sample has approximately 30,000 clones; 94% are singletons. The sequences come from peripheral blood, collected from a patient treated with photon-based radiotherapy. Source of these receptors: a woman aged 50 to 60 with cholangiocarcinoma. Both conserved end residues are part of each CDR3. Each record gives: V gene, D gene, J gene, clone size, CDR3 DNA, CDR3 protein. D genes are given only for firm matches. Where a row states a size, it is once, few, many or the class of an expanded clone; other rows omit it.

TRBV7-8,TRBD1,TRBJ1-2,.,TGTGCCAGCAGCCTTCGAAGCCTACAGGGGTTAACCTTC,CASSLRSLQGLTF
TRBV25-1,.,TRBJ2-1,.,TGTGCCAGCAGGTGGGACGATTACTACAATGAGCAGTTCTTC,CASRWDDYYNEQFF
TRBV7-9,.,TRBJ1-5,.,TGTGCCAGCAGCTTAGAAGAGCCCCGGCCCCAGCATTTT,CASSLEEPRPQHF
TRBV5-8,.,TRBJ1-2,.,TGTGCCAGCAGCTTGTCCAGGGGTTATGGCTACACCTTC,CASSLSRGYGYTF
TRBV18,.,TRBJ2-1,.,TGTGCCAGCTCACCCCGTGCGGGGAACAATGAGCAGTTCTTC,CASSPRAGNNEQFF
TRBV19,.,TRBJ2-7,once,TGTGCCAGTAGTCCTCGGGCAGTCTACGAGCAGTACTTC,CASSPRAVYEQYF
TRBV7-2,TRBD1,TRBJ2-1,.,TGTGCCAGCAGCGTCGACAGGGGTTCCCACAATGAGCAGTTCTTC,CASSVDRGSHNEQFF
TRBV27,.,TRBJ2-5,.,TGTGCCAGCACCCCATGGGGCCGACAAGAGACCCAGTACTTC,CASTPWGRQETQYF
TRBV5-6,.,TRBJ2-2,once,TGTGCCAGCAGCTTGTGGAACACCGGGGAGCTGTTTTTT,CASSLWNTGELFF
TRBV5-5,TRBD1,TRBJ2-7,.,TGTGCCAGCAGACAGGCGGGGGACAGGGAGCCAGATAGCTTC,CASRQAGDREPDSF
TRBV5-4,.,TRBJ2-5,once,TGTGCCAGCATGGGCGGCGGCAGGCAAGAGACCCAGTACTTC,CASMGGGRQETQYF
TRBV13,.,TRBJ1-1,.,TGTGCCAGCAGCTCCGGACAGCTGAACACTGAAGCTTTCTTT,CASSSGQLNTEAFF
TRBV7-2,.,TRBJ2-7,.,TGTGCCAGCAGCCTGGGACTTATGTACTACGAGCAGTACTTC,CASSLGLMYYEQYF
TRBV7-2,.,TRBJ2-1,.,TGTGCCAGCAGCTTAGGCCGCATACTAACAGATGAGCAGTTCTTC,CASSLGRILTDEQFF
TRBV6-1,TRBD1,TRBJ1-2,.,TGTGCCAGCAGTGGCCAGACAGGGGGCTCTAACTATGGCTACACCTTC,CASSGQTGGSNYGYTF
TRBV5-1,.,TRBJ2-5,.,TGCGCCAGCAGCGGGGCCGGGGGCCAAGAGACCCAGTACTTC,CASSGAGGQETQYF
TRBV7-8,.,TRBJ1-2,once,TGTGCCAGCAGCCAAGATAGGTGGGGCTACACCTTC,CASSQDRWGYTF
TRBV7-9,.,TRBJ1-2,.,TGTGCCAGCAGCCACCGGGACTCCTATGACGTTGGCTACACCTTC,CASSHRDSYDVGYTF
TRBV19,.,TRBJ1-1,.,TGTGCCAGTAAGGGGGGACTCACTGAAGCTTTCTTT,CASKGGLTEAFF
TRBV5-1,TRBD1,TRBJ1-1,.,TGCGCCAGCAGCCTATGGACAGGGTGGGACACTGAAGCTTTCTTT,CASSLWTGWDTEAFF
TRBV9,.,TRBJ2-5,.,TGTGCCAGCAGCGAGCCCCCGGACAGGACCCAGTACTTC,CASSEPPDRTQYF
TRBV9,TRBD2,TRBJ2-7,.,TGTGCCAGCAGCCCTAGGACTAGCGGGGAGCAGTACTTC,CASSPRTSGEQYF
TRBV4-3,.,TRBJ1-4,.,TGCGCCAGCAGCCAAGAGCCGGGGAGGGTCGAAAAACTGTTTTTT,CASSQEPGRVEKLFF
TRBV29-1,.,TRBJ2-7,.,TGCAGCGTTGAAGACGGGGCAGCGTCCTATCAGCAGTACTTC,CSVEDGAASYQQYF
TRBV10-1,.,TRBJ2-1,.,TGCGCCAGCAGTGACCTAAGGGGGATGAATGAGCAGTTCTTC,CASSDLRGMNEQFF
TRBV4-2,TRBD1,TRBJ1-1,.,TGTGCCAGCAGCCAGGGTCTTTACGGGACAGAACCTTTCGCTTTCTTT,CASSQGLYGTEPFAFF
TRBV5-4,TRBD1,TRBJ1-6,.,TGTGCCAGCAGCTTGGCCGACAGGGGCGACCCCAGCTCCTATAATTCACCCCTCCACTTT,CASSLADRGDPSSYNSPLHF
TRBV19,TRBD1,TRBJ1-5,.,TGTGCCAGTAGTGGGACAGGCAATCAGCCCCAGCATTTT,CASSGTGNQPQHF
TRBV7-8,.,TRBJ1-1,.,TGTGCCAGCAGACGCTCTATAGAGTATACTGAAGCTTTCTTT,CASRRSIEYTEAFF
TRBV7-2,.,TRBJ1-2,.,TGTGCCAGCAGCTCGACATTCAACTATGGCTACACCTTC,CASSSTFNYGYTF
TRBV5-4,.,TRBJ1-1,once,TGTGCCAGCAGCTTGTCCCCGCGGAGGGGCAGGGGAAAGAACACTGAAGCTTTCTTT,CASSLSPRRGRGKNTEAFF
TRBV6-4,.,TRBJ2-6,.,TGTGCCAGCAGTGACTCGAGGTTGGGAACTGGGGCCAACGTCCTGACTTTC,CASSDSRLGTGANVLTF
TRBV4-3,.,TRBJ1-1,.,TGCGCCAGCAGCCAAGGCTGGGCGAACACTGAAGCTTTCTTT,CASSQGWANTEAFF
TRBV19,.,TRBJ1-1,.,TGTGCCAGTATTGGGACAACGAACACTGAAGCTTTCTTT,CASIGTTNTEAFF
TRBV5-4,.,TRBJ1-2,.,TGTGCCAGCAGACCGGACCCGTTCTATGGCTACACCTTC,CASRPDPFYGYTF
TRBV7-9,TRBD2,TRBJ2-5,.,TGTGCCAGCAGCACGGGACTAGCACGAGAGACCCAGTACTTC,CASSTGLARETQYF
TRBV7-9,TRBD1,TRBJ2-7,.,TGTGCCAGCAGCCCGACTGGGACAGGGATTAAGCAGTACTTC,CASSPTGTGIKQYF
TRBV18,.,TRBJ2-3,once,TGTGCCAGCTCAGATTTGCCTCACGGGGCAGGGGTTGCAGACACAGATACGCAGTATTTT,CASSDLPHGAGVADTDTQYF
TRBV20-1,.,TRBJ1-1,.,TGCAGTGCTAGAGATCAGGTCGCAGCTTTCTTT,CSARDQVAAFF
TRBV2,.,TRBJ1-6,.,TGTGCCAGCCAACCCCAGGCGCCAAGGCGGGTATCACCCCTCCACTTT,CASQPQAPRRVSPLHF
TRBV4-1,.,TRBJ1-1,.,TGCGCCAGCAGCCGAGGTTCTCCCATGAACACTGAAGCTTTCTTT,CASSRGSPMNTEAFF
TRBV4-3,TRBD1,TRBJ1-2,.,TGCGCCAGCAGCCAAGGACAGGGAGGCTATGGCTACACCTTC,CASSQGQGGYGYTF
TRBV6-1,TRBD1,TRBJ1-6,.,TGTGCCAGCACCCCCCAGGGGGCGCGGGATTCACCCCTCCACTTT,CASTPQGARDSPLHF
TRBV18,.,TRBJ1-3,.,TGTGCCAGCTCGCCACCCTTGCAGGTTACTGGAAACACCATATATTTT,CASSPPLQVTGNTIYF
TRBV13,.,TRBJ1-2,.,TGTGCCAGCAGCTTAGCCAGGCCTCAAGATAACTATGGCTACACCTTC,CASSLARPQDNYGYTF
TRBV7-8,.,TRBJ2-6,.,TGTGCCAGCAGCTTATCGAGCTCTGGGGCCAACGTCCTGACTTTC,CASSLSSSGANVLTF
TRBV30,TRBD2,TRBJ2-1,once,TGTGCCTGGAGTACACGGACTAGCGGGGGGGCACGGGAGCAGTTCTTC,CAWSTRTSGGAREQFF
TRBV6-6,.,TRBJ1-3,.,TGTGCCAGCAGTTACGACCTCTCCTCTGGAAACACCATATATTTT,CASSYDLSSGNTIYF
TRBV4-3,TRBD1,TRBJ1-2,.,TGCGCCAGCAGCCAAGGGACAGGGAAAGATGGCTACACCTTC,CASSQGTGKDGYTF
TRBV4-3,TRBD1,TRBJ2-7,once,TGCGCCAGCAGCATCGGACAGGGTTCCTACGAGCAGTACTTC,CASSIGQGSYEQYF
TRBV27,.,TRBJ2-7,.,TGTGCCAGCGGCCCCCGGAGGTCGGGGTACGAGCAGTACTTC,CASGPRRSGYEQYF
TRBV28,TRBD2,TRBJ2-7,.,TGTGCCAGCAGTTCGGGGGGGCAGAGCTCCTACGAGCAGTACTTC,CASSSGGQSSYEQYF
TRBV9,.,TRBJ1-1,.,TGTGCCAGCAGCAAGACAGGTACGAACACTGAAGCTTTCTTT,CASSKTGTNTEAFF
TRBV7-9,.,TRBJ2-3,.,TGTGCCAGCAGGTCCCTCGATACGCAGTATTTT,CASRSLDTQYF